Included here is one T cell receptor (beta chain) sequence, with context. Antigen specificity is unknown. Sequencing used immunoSEQ multiplex PCR; TCRdb keeps in-frame clones, though not all of them. This sample carries approximately 100,000 clones, 92% of them seen once, and the ten largest clones take around 0.5%. Germline CDR1 and CDR2: KGHSH and LQKENI. The V gene end was trimmed by 4 bases and the J gene end by 2 bases; junction bases not matched to a gene: 6. The CDR3 extends over 17 amino acids. This entry is derived from a study of OX40 agonist ivuxolimab in advanced cancers. Overall study: Patients were roughly 83% male with ages about 23 to 79, mean roughly 64. The study reported partial responses in three patients: one hepatocellular carcinoma, two cutaneous melanoma.

Study-level points and caveats: Near-lowest levels of clonal expansion characterized partial responders at 0.1-3.0 mg/kg.

The TCR comes from an adult with an advanced solid tumor such as melanoma, head and neck, liver or kidney cancer. V usage is TRBV18 and J usage is TRBJ2-6; 9 bases line up with TRBD1. The starting material was CD4+ or CD8+ T cells sorted from blood, obtained in a trial of the OX40 agonist ivuxolimab. Here the CDR3 DNA reads TGTGCCAGCTCACTCACGGGACAGGGAACTGGGGCCAACGTCCTGACTTTC. Amino acid sequence: CASSLTGQGTGANVLTF.